What follows describes a single TCR beta chain. Its antigen is still unknown. This record belongs to a study of T cell repertoires in ileal Crohn's disease. General study findings and limits: Active smokers at surgery had more clonal expansions than non-smokers.

Specified time point: inflamed ileum from the surgical specimen. Sequencing used immunoSEQ multiplex PCR; TCRdb keeps in-frame clones, though not all of them. The sample carries about 18,000 clones, 76% recorded once. V was cut by 0 bases and J by 7 bases, with 10 bases left in between. The CDR3 runs 13 residues. Germline assignment: CDR1 KGHSH and CDR2 LQKENI. This chain connects TRBV18 to TRBJ2-7, with no clear D. The source material was ileal tissue. The TCR was taken from an adult with Crohn's disease. CDR3 nucleotide sequence: TGTGCCAGCTCACCACCGAGTCGATGGGAGCAGTACTTC. The encoded protein is CASSPPSRWEQYF.